One sample yielded the 12 T cell receptor beta chains listed below, sequenced in a study of cytomegalovirus exposure and HLA in healthy donors. The PCR employed 60 Vbeta primers together with 13 Jbeta primers. Sequenced by immunoSEQ multiplex PCR; TCRdb stores in-frame clones only, minus some. The profile covers approximately 110,000 clones, with roughly three quarters appearing a single time and roughly 3.2% taken by the ten largest. Sequenced sample: PBMCs. The receptors originated from a man younger than 45 in good health and CMV-seronegative.

The genes are TRBV4-3 and TRBJ2-3; TRBD2 matches at 8 bases. This CDR3 has 18 amino acids. Trimming removed 4 bases from V and 5 bases from J; junction bases left unmatched: 17. In germline, CDR1 is LGHNA, CDR2 YSLEER. The CDR3 coding sequence is TGCGCCAGCAGCCCCGGACATGGGGCGGGAGGATCGAAAGATACGCAGTATTTT. As protein: CASSPGHGAGGSKDTQYF.

This chain uses TRBV28 with TRBJ1-5, with 9 bases fitting TRBD1. V shed 4 bases and J 7 bases; nucleotides not matched to a gene: 5. The CDR3 spans 14 residues. The germline V gene has CDR1 MDHEN and CDR2 SYDVKM. CDR3 residues: CASSYRTGAQPQHF. As DNA, the CDR3 is TGTGCCAGCAGTTACCGGACAGGGGCCCAGCCCCAGCATTTT. Full variable domain (rest looked up from reference TRBV28 and TRBJ1-5): DVKVTQSSRYLVKRTGEKVFLECVQDMDHENMFWYRQDPGLGLRLIYFSYDVKMKEKGDIPEGYSVSREKKERFSLILESASTNQTSMYLCASSYRTGAQPQHFGDGTRLSIL.

This clone was picked up a small number of times. The CDR3 is CASSLAPNEQFF. The DNA of the CDR3 is TGTGCCAGCAGCTTAGCTCCGAATGAGCAGTTCTTC. V and J are TRBV11-1 and TRBJ2-1; no clear D gene. Germline loops: CDR1 SGHAT, CDR2 FQDESV (reference sequence). V lost 0 bases, J lost 7 bases, and 4 bases lay in between. The CDR3 is 12 residues long.

This clone showed up just a few times. The rearrangement links TRBV2 to TRBJ2-7, with 10 bases fitting TRBD2. The CDR3 runs 15 residues. V gave up 6 bases and J gave up 2 bases; unmatched junction bases: 7. Germline lookup yields CDR1 SNHLY and CDR2 FYNNEI. This chain's CDR3 is CASRAGTSETYEQYF. The CDR3 region has the DNA TGTGCCAGCAGGGCCGGGACTAGCGAGACCTACGAGCAGTACTTC. The full variable domain, completed using reference TRBV2 and TRBJ2-7, is EPEVTQTPSHQVTQMGQEVILRCVPISNHLYFYWYRQILGQKVEFLVSFYNNEISEKSEIFDDQFSVERPDGSNFTLKIRSTKLEDSAMYFCASRAGTSETYEQYFGPGTRLTVT.

A few counts support this clone. DNA of the CDR3: TGTGCCAGCAGTTTGTACAGGGGGCATGGCTACACCTTC. Its translation is CASSLYRGHGYTF. J is TRBJ1-2 and V is TRBV28; 9 bases agree with TRBD1. CDR1 is MDHEN, CDR2 SYDVKM, per germline. J was trimmed by 6 bases and V by 3 bases; bases with no gene match: 2. There are 13 residues in the CDR3.

The chain links TRBV9 to TRBJ2-1; the D gene is possibly TRBD2 (6 bases). Germline V gene sequence: CDR1 SGDLS, CDR2 YYNGEE. V was clipped by 0 bases and J by 7 bases, with 17 bases between them. The CDR3 covers 16 residues. CDR3 residues: CASSVAGGLAENEQFF. CDR3 DNA: TGTGCCAGCAGCGTAGCCGGGGGTTTAGCGGAGAATGAGCAGTTCTTC. The full variable domain, completed using reference TRBV9 and TRBJ2-1, is DSGVTQTPKHLITATGQRVTLRCSPRSGDLSVYWYQQSLDQGLQFLIQYYNGEERAKGNILERFSAQQFPDLHSELNLSSLELGDSALYFCASSVAGGLAENEQFFGPGTRLTVL.

The rearrangement joins TRBV6-6 to TRBJ1-5, with TRBD1 matching 9 bases. Trimming removed 7 bases from V and 4 bases from J; junction bases left unmatched: 2. Germline V gives CDR1 MNHNY, CDR2 SVGAGI (reference sequence). CDR3 length equals 13 residues. The CDR3 spells CASNDRGNQPQHF. CDR3 DNA sequence: TGTGCCAGCAACGACAGGGGGAATCAGCCCCAGCATTTT.

This chain uses TRBV28 with TRBJ2-1; 12 positions agree with TRBD2. This CDR3 is 14 amino acids long. Per the germline V gene, CDR1 is MDHEN and CDR2 is SYDVKM. The V segment lost 2 bases and the J segment 9 bases; nucleotides outside the gene matches: 2. CDR3 nucleotide sequence: TGTGCCAGCAGTTTAAGACTAGCGGGAGCTGAGCAGTTCTTC. Protein product: CASSLRLAGAEQFF.

This clone has just one count. This chain uses TRBV10-3 with TRBJ2-1, with D perhaps TRBD1 (6 bases). V was trimmed by 4 bases and J by 6 bases, leaving 13 bases between them. The CDR3 spans 14 residues. Germline CDR1 reads ENHRY; CDR2 reads SYGVKD. DNA for the CDR3: TGTGCCATCAGTGTAAAGGGGGTAAGCAATGAGCAGTTCTTC. Translating gives CAISVKGVSNEQFF.

V is TRBV7-9 and J is TRBJ1-2; D call uncertain. The CDR3 length is 12 residues. Per the germline V gene, CDR1 is SEHNR and CDR2 is FQNEAQ (reference sequence). V gave up 1 base and J gave up 8 bases, with 8 bases separating them. The CDR3 reads CASSLEARGYTF. Here the CDR3 DNA reads TGTGCCAGCAGCTTAGAGGCGCGGGGCTACACCTTC.

This clone has more than one count but fewer than ten. This rearrangement joins TRBV7-2 to TRBJ2-7; D is ambiguous. Germline V gene lookup returns CDR1 SGHTA and CDR2 FQGNSA. V was trimmed by 0 bases and J by 2 bases, leaving 5 bases between them. The CDR3 runs 13 residues. The CDR3 reads CASSLAATYEQYF. CDR3 in DNA: TGTGCCAGCAGCTTAGCGGCCACCTACGAGCAGTACTTC.

V gene TRBV28 combines with J gene TRBJ1-6, with D tentatively TRBD1 (5 bases). CDR1 is MDHEN, CDR2 SYDVKM, per germline. V was pared by 4 bases and J by 7 bases, with 14 bases between. The CDR3 has 15 amino acids. The CDR3 bases are TGTGCCAGCAGTTCCTATGATGGGGGGAATTCACCCCTCCACTTT. Its protein product is CASSSYDGGNSPLHF.